The 7 T cell receptor beta chains listed next were all sequenced from one sample in a study of T cells in Graves' hyperthyroidism and ophthalmopathy. RNA transcripts gave rise to amplified TCR beta CDR3 regions. When the TCR CDR3 underwent first-round RT-PCR, the HTBI primer set was used. TCRdb reanalysed the multiplex PCR reads using MiXCR and keeps one entry per CDR3 protein. The table has about 540,000 distinct CDR3 sequences, more than 45% seen once. The specimen was peripheral blood or thyroid tissue (not recorded which). The receptors originated from a woman aged 18-30 years with Graves' hyperthyroidism.

Concerning this clonotype: A much larger clonotype is one base distant, so this may be a read error. This chain connects TRBV19 to TRBJ2-5; D gene unclear. Germline V gives CDR1 LNHDA, CDR2 SQIVND (reference sequence). This CDR3 is built from 15 residues. The CDR3 nucleotides are TGTGCCAGTAGTATAGATCATACGTGGCAAGAGGCCCAGTACTTC. It is translated as CASSIDHTWQEAQYF.

This clonotype was seen at least ten times. V gene TRBV29-1 combines with J gene TRBJ2-7, with 9 bases fitting TRBD2. The CDR3 has 13 residues. Unmatched junction bases numbered 6, after V lost 4 bases and J lost 5 bases. Germline assignment: CDR1 SQVTM and CDR2 ANQGSEA. This CDR3 reads CSVAGGRVNEQYF. Here the CDR3 DNA reads TGCAGCGTTGCGGGCGGGAGGGTGAACGAGCAGTACTTC.

Only a few counts were recorded for this clonotype. The CDR3 bases are TGTGCCAGCAGCAGGGTTGGGGAGCAGTACTTC. Translation: CASSRVGEQYF. The rearrangement links TRBV7-6 to TRBJ2-7; D remains unclear. The CDR3 totals 11 residues. Per germline, CDR1 SGHVS and CDR2 FNYEAQ. V was clipped by 5 bases and J by 7 bases, with 9 bases between them.

The gene calls are TRBV11-1 and TRBJ2-5; 10 positions agree with TRBD2. The germline gives CDR1 SGHAT, CDR2 FQDESV (reference sequence). V dropped 5 bases and J dropped 4; count of bases not matched to a gene: 10. This CDR3 is 16 amino acids long. As DNA, the CDR3 is TGTGCCAGCAGCCCCAGCGGGAGGGCGGGAACAGAGACCCAGTACTTC. This encodes CASSPSGRAGTETQYF.

The V and J genes are TRBV7-9 and TRBJ2-6; 7 bases align to TRBD1. V shed 9 bases, J shed 0 bases, and the junction held 8 bases outside the gene matches. CDR1 and CDR2 (germline): SEHNR, FQNEAQ (reference sequence). This CDR3 has 16 residues. CDR3 residues: CASRGRWSSGANVLTF. CDR3 sequence (DNA): TGTGCCAGTAGGGGGCGCTGGAGCTCTGGGGCCAACGTCCTGACTTTC.

This clonotype has a count of ten or more. This chain uses TRBV5-1 with TRBJ2-5; D is ambiguous. Germline V gene lookup returns CDR1 SGHRS and CDR2 YFSETQ. CDR3 length: 13 amino acids. V dropped 4 bases and J dropped 7 bases, with 14 bases sitting between them. CDR3 sequence: CASSLDTGGTQYF. In DNA, the CDR3 is TGCGCCAGCAGCCTCGACACTGGCGGGACCCAGTACTTC.

V gene TRBV7-3 combines with J gene TRBJ1-3; D is undetermined. V shed 2 bases and J shed 7 bases, with 6 bases lying between them. CDR1 is SGHTA, CDR2 FQGTGA, per germline. This CDR3 spans 12 amino acids. For the CDR3, the DNA is TGTGCCAGCAGCTTAGGAGTGAACACCATATATTTT. It is translated as CASSLGVNTIYF.